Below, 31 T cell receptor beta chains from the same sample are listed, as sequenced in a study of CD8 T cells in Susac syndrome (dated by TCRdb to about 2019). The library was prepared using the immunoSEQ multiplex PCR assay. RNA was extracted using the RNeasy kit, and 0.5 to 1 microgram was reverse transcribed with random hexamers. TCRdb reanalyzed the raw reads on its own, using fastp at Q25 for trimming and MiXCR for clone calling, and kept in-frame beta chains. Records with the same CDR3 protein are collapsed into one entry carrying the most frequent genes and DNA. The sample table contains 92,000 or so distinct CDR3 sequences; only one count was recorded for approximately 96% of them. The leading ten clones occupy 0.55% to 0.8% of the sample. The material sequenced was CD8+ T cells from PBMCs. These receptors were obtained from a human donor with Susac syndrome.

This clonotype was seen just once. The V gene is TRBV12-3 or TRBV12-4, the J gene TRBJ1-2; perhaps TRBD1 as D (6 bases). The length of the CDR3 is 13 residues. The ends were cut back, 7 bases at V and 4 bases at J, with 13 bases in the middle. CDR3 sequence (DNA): TGTGCCAGCATAAAAGGACAGACCTATGGCTACACCTTC. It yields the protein CASIKGQTYGYTF.

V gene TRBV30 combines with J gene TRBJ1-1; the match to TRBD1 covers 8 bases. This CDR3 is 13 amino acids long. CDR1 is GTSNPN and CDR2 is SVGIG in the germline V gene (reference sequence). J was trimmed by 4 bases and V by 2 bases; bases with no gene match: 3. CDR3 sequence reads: CAWSQQGVTEAFF. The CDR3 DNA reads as TGTGCCTGGAGTCAACAGGGGGTCACTGAAGCTTTCTTT.

The chain's CDR3 is CASSLSGGQDNQPQHF. For the CDR3, the DNA is TGTGCCAGCTCACTCTCGGGGGGCCAAGACAATCAGCCCCAGCATTTT. The V and J genes are TRBV18 and TRBJ1-5, with a possible D match to TRBD1 (6 bases). CDR1 is KGHSH and CDR2 is LQKENI in the germline V gene. CDR3 length: 16 amino acids. V lost 4 bases to trimming and J lost 3 bases, with 16 bases between them.

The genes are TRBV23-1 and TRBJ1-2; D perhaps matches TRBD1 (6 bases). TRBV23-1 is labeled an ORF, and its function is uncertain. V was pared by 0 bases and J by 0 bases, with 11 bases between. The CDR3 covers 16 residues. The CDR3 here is CASSQSWGQTNYGYTF. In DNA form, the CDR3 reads TGCGCCAGCAGTCAATCATGGGGGCAGACTAACTATGGCTACACCTTC.

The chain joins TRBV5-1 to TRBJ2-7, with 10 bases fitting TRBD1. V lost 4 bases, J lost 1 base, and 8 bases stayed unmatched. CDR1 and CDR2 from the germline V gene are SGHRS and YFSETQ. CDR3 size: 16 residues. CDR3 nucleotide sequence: TGCGCCAGCAGCCCGTCCGGGACAGGGGTTTCCTACGAGCAGTACTTC. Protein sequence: CASSPSGTGVSYEQYF.

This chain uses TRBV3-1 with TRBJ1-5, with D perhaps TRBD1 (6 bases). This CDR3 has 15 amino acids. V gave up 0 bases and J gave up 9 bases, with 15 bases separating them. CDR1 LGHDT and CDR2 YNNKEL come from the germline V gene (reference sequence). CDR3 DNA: TGTGCCAGCAGCCAAGATTTGTTTGGGACAAGGCCCCAGCATTTT. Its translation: CASSQDLFGTRPQHF.

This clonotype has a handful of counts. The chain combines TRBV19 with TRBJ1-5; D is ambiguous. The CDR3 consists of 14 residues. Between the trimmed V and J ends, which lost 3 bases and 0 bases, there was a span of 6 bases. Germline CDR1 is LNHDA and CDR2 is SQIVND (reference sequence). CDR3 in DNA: TGTGCCAGTAGTATCCGGGATAGCAATCAGCCCCAGCATTTT. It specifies CASSIRDSNQPQHF.

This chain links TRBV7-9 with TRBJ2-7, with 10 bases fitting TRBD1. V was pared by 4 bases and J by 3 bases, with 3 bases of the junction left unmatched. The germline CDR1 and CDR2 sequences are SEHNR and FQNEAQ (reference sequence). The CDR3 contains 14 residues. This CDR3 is CASSSGTGDYEQYF. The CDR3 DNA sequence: TGTGCCAGCAGCTCCGGGACAGGGGACTACGAGCAGTACTTC.

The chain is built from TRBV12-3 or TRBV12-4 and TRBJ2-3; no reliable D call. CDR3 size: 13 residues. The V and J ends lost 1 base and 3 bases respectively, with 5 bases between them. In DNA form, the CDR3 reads TGTGCCAGCAGTTTAGGACGGACAGATACGCAGTATTTT. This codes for CASSLGRTDTQYF.

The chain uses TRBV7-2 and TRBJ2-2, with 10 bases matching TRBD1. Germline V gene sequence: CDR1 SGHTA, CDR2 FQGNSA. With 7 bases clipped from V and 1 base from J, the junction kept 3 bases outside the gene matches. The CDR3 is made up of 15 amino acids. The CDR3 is CASKRTGGNTGELFF. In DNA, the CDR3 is TGTGCCAGCAAGAGGACAGGGGGGAACACCGGGGAGCTGTTTTTT.

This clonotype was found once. CDR3 DNA: TGTGCCTGGTGGGGGGCTCCCACTAACTATGGCTACACCTTC. This encodes CAWWGAPTNYGYTF. This sequence joins TRBV30 and TRBJ1-2, with TRBD1 as a possible D gene (6 bases). CDR3 length: 14 amino acids. Trimming stripped 5 bases from V and 0 bases from J, with 13 bases between. CDR1 GTSNPN and CDR2 SVGIG come from the germline V gene (reference sequence).

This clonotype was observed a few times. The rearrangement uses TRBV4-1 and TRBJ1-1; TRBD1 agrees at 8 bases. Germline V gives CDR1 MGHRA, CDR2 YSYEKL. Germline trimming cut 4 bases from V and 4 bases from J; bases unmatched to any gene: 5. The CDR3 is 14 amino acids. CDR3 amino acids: CASSPGQGTTEAFF. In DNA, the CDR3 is TGCGCCAGCAGCCCTGGACAGGGAACCACTGAAGCTTTCTTT.

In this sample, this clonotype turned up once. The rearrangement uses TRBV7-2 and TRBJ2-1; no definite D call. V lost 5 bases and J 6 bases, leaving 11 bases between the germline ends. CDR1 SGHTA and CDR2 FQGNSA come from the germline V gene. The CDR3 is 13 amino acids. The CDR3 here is CASSRQVTNEQFF. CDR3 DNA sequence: TGTGCCAGCAGCCGTCAGGTCACCAATGAGCAGTTCTTC.

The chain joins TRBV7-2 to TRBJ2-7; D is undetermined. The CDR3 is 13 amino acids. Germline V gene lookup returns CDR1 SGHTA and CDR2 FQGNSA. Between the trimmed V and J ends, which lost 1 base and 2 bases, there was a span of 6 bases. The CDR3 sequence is CASSLGSTYEQYF. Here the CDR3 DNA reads TGTGCCAGCAGCTTAGGGTCGACCTACGAGCAGTACTTC.

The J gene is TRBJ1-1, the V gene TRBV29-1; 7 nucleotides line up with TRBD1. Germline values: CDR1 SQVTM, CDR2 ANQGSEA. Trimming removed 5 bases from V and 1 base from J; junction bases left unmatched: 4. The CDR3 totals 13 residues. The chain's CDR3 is CSVSGGWNTEAFF. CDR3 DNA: TGCAGCGTTTCAGGGGGTTGGAACACTGAAGCTTTCTTT.

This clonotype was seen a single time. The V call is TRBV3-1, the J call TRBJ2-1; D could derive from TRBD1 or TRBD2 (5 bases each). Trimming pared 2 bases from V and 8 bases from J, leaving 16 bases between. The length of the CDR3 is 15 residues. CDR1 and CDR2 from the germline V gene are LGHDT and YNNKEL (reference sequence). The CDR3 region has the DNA TGTGCCAGCAGCCAATCGGGACGGCGCCTCTATGAGCAGTTCTTC. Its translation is CASSQSGRRLYEQFF.

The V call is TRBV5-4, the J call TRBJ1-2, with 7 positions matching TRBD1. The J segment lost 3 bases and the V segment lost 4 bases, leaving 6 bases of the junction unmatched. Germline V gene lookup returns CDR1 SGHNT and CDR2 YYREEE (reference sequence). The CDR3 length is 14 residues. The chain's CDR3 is CASSRQGLHYGYTF. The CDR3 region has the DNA TGTGCCAGCAGCAGACAGGGACTACACTATGGCTACACCTTC.

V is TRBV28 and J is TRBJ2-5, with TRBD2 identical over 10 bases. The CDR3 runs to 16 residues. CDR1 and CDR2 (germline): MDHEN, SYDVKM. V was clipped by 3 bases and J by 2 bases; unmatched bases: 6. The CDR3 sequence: CASSFATSGVQETQYF. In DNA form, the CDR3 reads TGTGCCAGCAGTTTTGCCACTAGCGGGGTACAAGAGACCCAGTACTTC.

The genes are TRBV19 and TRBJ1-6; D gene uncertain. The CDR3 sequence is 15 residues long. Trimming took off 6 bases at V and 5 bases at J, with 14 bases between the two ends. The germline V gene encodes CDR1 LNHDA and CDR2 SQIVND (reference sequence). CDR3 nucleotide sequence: TGTGCCAGTAGCCCAGAGCCCCCGGATAATTCACCCCTCCACTTT. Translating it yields CASSPEPPDNSPLHF.

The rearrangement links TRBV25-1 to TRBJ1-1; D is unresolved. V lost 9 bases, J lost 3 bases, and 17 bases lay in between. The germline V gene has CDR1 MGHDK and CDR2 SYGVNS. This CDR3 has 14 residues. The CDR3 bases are TGTGCCAGTTCACGGAACGAGGAGGACACTGAAGCTTTCTTT. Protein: CASSRNEEDTEAFF.

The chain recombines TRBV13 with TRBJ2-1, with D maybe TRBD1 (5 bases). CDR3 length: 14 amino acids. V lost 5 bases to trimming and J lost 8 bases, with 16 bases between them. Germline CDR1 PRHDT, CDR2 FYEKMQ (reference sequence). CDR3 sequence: CASSRPDTDYEQFF. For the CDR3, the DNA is TGTGCCAGCAGCCGACCGGACACGGATTATGAGCAGTTCTTC.

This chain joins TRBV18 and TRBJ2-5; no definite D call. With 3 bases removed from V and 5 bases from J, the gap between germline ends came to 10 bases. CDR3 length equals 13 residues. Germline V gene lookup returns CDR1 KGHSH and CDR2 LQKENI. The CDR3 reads CASSPRGPETQYF. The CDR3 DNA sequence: TGTGCCAGCTCACCGCGAGGTCCCGAGACCCAGTACTTC.

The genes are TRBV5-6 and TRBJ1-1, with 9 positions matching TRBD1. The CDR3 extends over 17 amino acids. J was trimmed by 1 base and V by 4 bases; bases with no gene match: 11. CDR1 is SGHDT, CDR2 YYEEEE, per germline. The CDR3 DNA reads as TGTGCCAGCAGCCGGGACAGGGCCGGGTTGGGGAACACTGAAGCTTTCTTT. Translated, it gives CASSRDRAGLGNTEAFF.

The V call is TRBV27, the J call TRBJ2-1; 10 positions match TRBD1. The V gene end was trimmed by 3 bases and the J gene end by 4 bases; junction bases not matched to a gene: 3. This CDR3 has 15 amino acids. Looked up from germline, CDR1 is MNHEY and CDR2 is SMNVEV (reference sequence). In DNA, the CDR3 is TGTGCCAGCAGTTTGGGGACAGGGGCGTACAATGAGCAGTTCTTC. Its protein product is CASSLGTGAYNEQFF.

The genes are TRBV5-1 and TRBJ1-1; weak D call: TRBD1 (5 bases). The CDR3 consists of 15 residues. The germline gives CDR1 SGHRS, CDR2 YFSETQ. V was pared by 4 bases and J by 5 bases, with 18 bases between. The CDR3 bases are TGCGCCAGCAGCGCTTCGGGACCCGGGGGGACTGAAGCTTTCTTT. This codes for CASSASGPGGTEAFF.

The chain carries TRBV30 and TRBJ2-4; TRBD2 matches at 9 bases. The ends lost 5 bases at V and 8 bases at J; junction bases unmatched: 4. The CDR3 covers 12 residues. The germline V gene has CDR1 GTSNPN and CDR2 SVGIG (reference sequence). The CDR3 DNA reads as TGTGCCTGGGAGCGGGGGGAAGACATTCAGTACTTC. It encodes CAWERGEDIQYF. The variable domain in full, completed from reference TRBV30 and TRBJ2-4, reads SQTIHQWPATLVQPVGSPLSLECTVEGTSNPNLYWYRQAAGRGLQLLFYSVGIGQISSEVPQNLSASRPQDRQFILSSKKLLLSDSGFYLCAWERGEDIQYFGAGTRLSVL.

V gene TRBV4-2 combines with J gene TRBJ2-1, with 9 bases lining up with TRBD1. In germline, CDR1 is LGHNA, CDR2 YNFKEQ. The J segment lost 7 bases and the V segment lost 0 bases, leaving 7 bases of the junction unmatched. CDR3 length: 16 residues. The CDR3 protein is CASSQERGQGGNEQFF. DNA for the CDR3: TGTGCCAGCAGCCAAGAGAGGGGACAGGGAGGGAATGAGCAGTTCTTC.

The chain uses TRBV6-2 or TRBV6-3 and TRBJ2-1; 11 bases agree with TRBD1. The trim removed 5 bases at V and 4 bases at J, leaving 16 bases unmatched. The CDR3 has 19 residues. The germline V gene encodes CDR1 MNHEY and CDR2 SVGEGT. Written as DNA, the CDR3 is TGTGCCAGCAGTCCTCACAATACCATCCGGGACAGGGGGTACAATGAGCAGTTCTTC. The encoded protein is CASSPHNTIRDRGYNEQFF.

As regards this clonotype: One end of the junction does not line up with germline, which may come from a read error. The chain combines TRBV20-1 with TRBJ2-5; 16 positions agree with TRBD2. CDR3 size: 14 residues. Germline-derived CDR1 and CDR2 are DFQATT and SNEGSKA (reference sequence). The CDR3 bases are TGCAGTGCTAGTTCCGGGACTAGCGGGGGGGCCCACTACTTC. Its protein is CSASSGTSGGAHYF.

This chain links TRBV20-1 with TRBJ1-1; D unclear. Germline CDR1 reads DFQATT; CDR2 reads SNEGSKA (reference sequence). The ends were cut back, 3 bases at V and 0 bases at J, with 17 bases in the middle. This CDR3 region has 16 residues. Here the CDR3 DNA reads TGCAGTGCTAGGCCGAGAGGGCTAAGAGTGAACACTGAAGCTTTCTTT. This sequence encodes CSARPRGLRVNTEAFF.

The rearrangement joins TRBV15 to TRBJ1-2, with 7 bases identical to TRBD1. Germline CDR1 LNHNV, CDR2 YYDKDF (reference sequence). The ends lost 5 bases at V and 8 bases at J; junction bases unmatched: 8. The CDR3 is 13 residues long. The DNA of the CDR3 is TGTGCCACCAGCGAGGAGGGGGCGGGGGGCTACACCTTC. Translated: CATSEEGAGGYTF.